This T cell receptor beta chain was sequenced during a study of control samples from healthy donors and cancer patients. CDR3 size: 15 residues. After removal of 2 bases from V and 6 bases from J, the junction contained 1 base not matched to a gene. Germline V gene lookup returns CDR1 MRHNA and CDR2 SNTAGT. Sequenced by immunoSEQ multiplex PCR; TCRdb stores in-frame clones only, minus some. There are fewer than 200,000 clones in the sample; around 96% occur only once, and 0.95% to 1.1% lies in the top ten. The TCR sequence derives from a woman aged 25-40 years in good health. The chain links TRBV6-4 to TRBJ2-1; 13 nucleotides align to TRBD2. The sequenced sample consisted of blood. CDR3 nucleotide sequence: TGTGCCAGCAGTGACACTAGCGGGGGGGCCAATGAGCAGTTCTTC. It encodes CASSDTSGGANEQFF.